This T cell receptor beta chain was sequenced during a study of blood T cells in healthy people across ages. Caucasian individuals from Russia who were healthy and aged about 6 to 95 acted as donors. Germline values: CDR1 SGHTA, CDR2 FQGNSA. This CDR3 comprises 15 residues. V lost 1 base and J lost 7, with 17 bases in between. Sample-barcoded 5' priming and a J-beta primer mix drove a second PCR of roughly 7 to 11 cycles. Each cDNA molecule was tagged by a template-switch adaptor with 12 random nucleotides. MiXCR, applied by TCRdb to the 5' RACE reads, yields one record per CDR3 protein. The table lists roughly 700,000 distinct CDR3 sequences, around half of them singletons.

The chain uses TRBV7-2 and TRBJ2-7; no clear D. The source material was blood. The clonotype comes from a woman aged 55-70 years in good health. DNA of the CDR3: TGTGCCAGCAGCTTAGGGCCCCAAGCGTTTGATGAGCAGTACTTC. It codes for CASSLGPQAFDEQYF.